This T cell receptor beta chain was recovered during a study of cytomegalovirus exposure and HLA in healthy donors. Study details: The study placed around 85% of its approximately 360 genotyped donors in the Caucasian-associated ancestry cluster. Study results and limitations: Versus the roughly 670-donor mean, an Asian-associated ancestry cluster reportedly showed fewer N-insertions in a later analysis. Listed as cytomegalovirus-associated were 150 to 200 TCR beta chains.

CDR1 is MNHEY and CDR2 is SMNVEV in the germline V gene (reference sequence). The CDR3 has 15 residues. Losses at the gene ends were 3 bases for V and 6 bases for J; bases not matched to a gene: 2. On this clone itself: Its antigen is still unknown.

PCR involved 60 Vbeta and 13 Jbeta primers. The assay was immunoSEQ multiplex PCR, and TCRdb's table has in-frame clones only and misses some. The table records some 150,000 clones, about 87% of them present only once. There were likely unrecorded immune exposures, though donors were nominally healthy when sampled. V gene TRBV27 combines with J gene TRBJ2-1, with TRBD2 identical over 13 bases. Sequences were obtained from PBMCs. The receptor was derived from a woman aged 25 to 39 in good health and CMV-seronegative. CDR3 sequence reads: CASSFGLAGVNEQFF. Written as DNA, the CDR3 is TGTGCCAGCAGTTTCGGACTAGCGGGAGTCAATGAGCAGTTCTTC.